A single sample is the source of the 28 T cell receptor beta chains below, sequenced in a study of blood T cells in healthy people across ages (dated by TCRdb to the mid-2010s). The library was generated by 5' RACE. Instrument used: Illumina HiSeq 2500. The second PCR ran for roughly 7 to 11 cycles and used a J-beta primer mix along with a sample-barcoded 5' primer. TCRdb reprocessed the public reads (quality trimming at Q25 with fastp, clone calling with MiXCR) and kept in-frame beta chains. Each CDR3 protein gets just one entry, which takes the most common genes and DNA from the rows behind it. The sample records 450,000 to 650,000 distinct CDR3 sequences, nearly 25% of which are singletons. The ten largest account for 7.5% to 9% of the sample. The sample was also reused in another study, on T cells of mothers and their children.

What was sequenced was blood. The receptors originated from a boy aged 5 to 17 in good health.

This clonotype has a handful of counts. This rearrangement joins TRBV12-3 or TRBV12-4 to TRBJ2-1, with D tentatively TRBD1 (5 bases). Trimming took off 1 base at V and 6 bases at J, with 13 bases between the two ends. The CDR3 consists of 15 residues. For the CDR3, the DNA is TGTGCCAGCAGTTTAGGAAGTGCAGGGCTCAATGAGCAGTTCTTC. This encodes CASSLGSAGLNEQFF.

This clonotype was seen a handful of times. The rearrangement uses TRBV15 and TRBJ2-5; 7 nucleotides align to TRBD1. The assigned J gene may be wrong: the sequence end matches TRBJ2-1 better. CDR3 length equals 14 residues. Per the germline V gene, CDR1 is LNHNV and CDR2 is YYDKDF (reference sequence). In DNA, the CDR3 is TGTGCCACCAGCAAAGGGGGCGCTGAGAATGAGCAGTTCTTC. Its translation: CATSKGGAENEQFF.

This chain uses TRBV9 with TRBJ2-4; a possible D gene is TRBD1 (7 bases). This CDR3 has 14 amino acids. Trimming stripped 1 base from V and 8 bases from J, with 13 bases between. Germline CDR1 SGDLS, CDR2 YYNGEE. The CDR3 nucleotides are TGTGCCAGCAGCGTAAGGGGGCGCGGGGACATTCAGTACTTC. Translated, it gives CASSVRGRGDIQYF.

CDR3 sequence reads: CASSVAQGKNTIYF. CDR3 DNA: TGTGCCAGCAGCGTAGCTCAGGGTAAAAACACCATATATTTT. The rearrangement uses TRBV9 and TRBJ1-3; tentative D call: TRBD1 (5 bases). The germline gives CDR1 SGDLS, CDR2 YYNGEE. V lost 0 bases to trimming and J lost 6 bases, with 10 bases between them. The CDR3 covers 14 residues.

This clonotype was recorded a few times. The J gene is TRBJ2-4, the V gene TRBV20-1; the match to TRBD2 covers 14 bases. The CDR3 is made up of 23 amino acids. Germline V gene data show CDR1 as DFQATT and CDR2 as SNEGSKA (reference sequence). V gave up 6 bases and J gave up 1 base; unmatched junction bases: 26. CDR3 in amino acids: CSATDRGVQPGLAGVRAKNIQYF. The CDR3 DNA reads as TGCAGTGCCACCGACAGGGGCGTGCAACCGGGACTAGCGGGAGTTCGTGCCAAAAACATTCAGTACTTC.

This clonotype came up a few times. The chain employs TRBV3-1 and TRBJ1-5, with 8 bases matching TRBD1. In germline, CDR1 is LGHDT, CDR2 YNNKEL (reference sequence). This CDR3 comprises 14 residues. Unmatched junction bases numbered 1, after V lost 1 base and J lost 5 bases. The CDR3: CASSQGTGYQPQHF. CDR3 DNA: TGTGCCAGCAGCCAAGGGACAGGGTATCAGCCCCAGCATTTT.

This clonotype was seen more than once but under ten times. V usage is TRBV20-1 and J usage is TRBJ1-4, with D tentatively TRBD1 (6 bases). Germline V lookup: CDR1 DFQATT, CDR2 SNEGSKA (reference sequence). The V end lost 5 bases, the J end lost 0 bases, and 13 bases lay between the germline ends. The CDR3 spans 15 residues. CDR3 bases: TGCAGTGCTCACGGACAGACTCCAACTAATGAAAAACTGTTTTTT. It codes for CSAHGQTPTNEKLFF.

The V call is TRBV21-1, the J call TRBJ2-7; TRBD1 is the table's D call and was not checked against the DNA. TRBV21-1 is described as a pseudogene. The CDR3 totals 15 residues. The CDR3 nucleotides are TGTGCCAGCATCGAAAGGGGGGACGGTCCCTACGAGCAGTACTTC. Translation gives CASIERGDGPYEQYF.

The chain is built from TRBV29-1 and TRBJ2-5, with D unresolved. There are 13 residues in the CDR3. The ends were cut back, 1 base at V and 0 bases at J, with 6 bases in the middle. CDR1 SQVTM and CDR2 ANQGSEA come from the germline V gene. The CDR3 DNA is TGCAGCGTTGAAGGGTGGGACCAAGAGACCCAGTACTTC. Its protein is CSVEGWDQETQYF. Based on the CDR3 plus reference TRBV29-1 and TRBJ2-5, the full variable domain is SAVISQKPSRDICQRGTSLTIQCQVDSQVTMMFWYRQQPGQSLTLIATANQGSEATYESGFVIDKFPISRPNLTFSTLTVSNMSPEDSSIYLCSVEGWDQETQYFGPGTRLLVL.

This chain joins TRBV19 and TRBJ2-2; D tentatively reads TRBD1 or TRBD2 (6 bases each). The germline V and J ends were trimmed by 5 bases and 2 bases, with 18 bases remaining between them. Germline V gene data show CDR1 as LNHDA and CDR2 as SQIVND (reference sequence). The CDR3 sequence is 17 residues long. CDR3 region: CASSDRGSGGNTGELFF. In nucleotides, the CDR3 is TGTGCCAGTAGTGACCGAGGCTCCGGGGGCAACACCGGGGAGCTGTTTTTT.

This clonotype was picked up a small number of times. The chain employs TRBV18 and TRBJ1-1, with D hard to call. This CDR3 has 15 residues. Trimming removed 0 bases from V and 5 bases from J, with 13 bases in between. The germline gives CDR1 KGHSH, CDR2 LQKENI. CDR3 region: CASSPPSRVRTEAFF. CDR3 sequence (DNA): TGTGCCAGCTCACCACCGTCGAGGGTGAGAACTGAAGCTTTCTTT. The full variable domain, its missing parts supplied by reference TRBV18 and TRBJ1-1, is NAGVMQNPRHLVRRRGQEARLRCSPMKGHSHVYWYRQLPEEGLKFMVYLQKENIIDESGMPKERFSAEFPKEGPSILRIQQVVRGDSAAYFCASSPPSRVRTEAFFGQGTRLTVV.

This sequence joins TRBV20-1 and TRBJ2-5, with D perhaps TRBD2 (5 bases). The J call may be incorrect, as the DNA end agrees better with TRBJ2-7. This CDR3 contains 13 residues. Germline CDR1 DFQATT, CDR2 SNEGSKA (reference sequence). CDR3 region: CSITPGKSYEQYF. CDR3 in DNA: TGCAGCATCACGCCGGGGAAGTCCTACGAGCAGTACTTC.

V is TRBV4-3 and J is TRBJ2-5; the D is unclear. The J call is doubtful: the DNA matches TRBJ2-1 better. CDR3 length equals 15 residues. The germline CDR1 and CDR2 sequences are LGHNA and YSLEER. CDR3: CASSPLGPYYNEQFF. The CDR3 region has the DNA TGCGCCAGCAGCCCCCTTGGGCCTTATTACAATGAGCAGTTCTTC.

The sample holds a few counts of this clonotype. The chain carries TRBV10-3 and TRBJ1-4; 10 nucleotides agree with TRBD1. The germline CDR1 and CDR2 sequences are ENHRY and SYGVKD. The CDR3 length is 14 residues. Losses at the gene ends were 6 bases for V and 7 bases for J; bases not matched to a gene: 5. The CDR3 DNA is TGTGCCATCAGCCCGAGGACAGGGGGTGAAAAACTGTTTTTT. Amino acids: CAISPRTGGEKLFF.

The chain couples TRBV27 to TRBJ1-4, with unresolved D. V lost 8 bases and J lost 0, with 10 bases in between. There are 14 residues in the CDR3. Per the germline V gene, CDR1 is MNHEY and CDR2 is SMNVEV (reference sequence). The CDR3 region is CASGLRATNEKLFF. DNA for the CDR3: TGTGCCAGCGGGTTGCGTGCAACTAATGAAAAACTGTTTTTT.

CDR3 sequence reads: CASSPNTKYNEQFF. CDR3 DNA: TGTGCCAGCAGCCCTAATACTAAGTACAATGAGCAGTTCTTC. The gene calls are TRBV6-2 or TRBV6-3 and TRBJ2-1; D gene uncertain. Trimming took 6 bases from V and 4 from J, leaving 13 bases between them. Germline CDR1 reads MNHEY; CDR2 reads SVGEGT. There are 14 residues in the CDR3.

The J gene is TRBJ2-3, the V gene TRBV2; no clear D gene. The CDR3 loop spans 15 amino acids. The V and J ends lost 1 base and 2 bases respectively, with 10 bases between them. Germline V CDR1 and CDR2: SNHLY, FYNNEI. This CDR3 reads CASSEGNGATDTQYF. The CDR3 DNA sequence: TGTGCCAGCAGTGAAGGCAACGGCGCCACAGATACGCAGTATTTT.

Only a few counts were recorded for this clonotype. The chain carries TRBV6-4 and TRBJ2-1; D might be TRBD1 or TRBD2, each matching 5 bases. The V and J ends lost 3 bases and 0 bases respectively, with 21 bases between them. CDR3 size: 19 residues. Germline values: CDR1 MRHNA, CDR2 SNTAGT. The CDR3 sequence is CASSEGTAGHLSSYNEQFF. The CDR3 bases are TGTGCCAGCAGTGAAGGGACGGCTGGACACCTTAGCTCCTACAATGAGCAGTTCTTC.

The gene calls are TRBV28 and TRBJ2-7, with 9 bases lining up with TRBD1. Germline V gives CDR1 MDHEN, CDR2 SYDVKM. This CDR3 region has 14 residues. V was clipped by 10 bases and J by 6 bases; unmatched bases: 13. CDR3 sequence (DNA): TGTGCCACCCTCCGGGACAGGGCCCGTCGCGAGCAGTACTTC. Translating it yields CATLRDRARREQYF.

This clonotype has more than one count but fewer than ten. The genes are TRBV20-1 and TRBJ2-3; TRBD2 aligns across 8 bases. Trimming at V came to 3 bases and at J to 3 bases, leaving 11 bases not matched to a gene. The CDR3 sequence is 16 residues long. The germline V gene has CDR1 DFQATT and CDR2 SNEGSKA (reference sequence). As DNA, the CDR3 is TGCAGTGCTAGGGAGATCCCGGGACTAGGTACAGATACGCAGTATTTT. Encoded protein: CSAREIPGLGTDTQYF.

This clonotype was detected only a few times. The chain has TRBV5-6 and TRBJ1-4; 9 bases are a match to TRBD1. Germline-derived CDR1 and CDR2 are SGHDT and YYEEEE. The CDR3 loop spans 16 amino acids. This CDR3 is CTTGALSGTGNEKLFF. As DNA, the CDR3 is TGTACCACAGGAGCCCTTTCCGGGACAGGGAATGAAAAACTGTTTTTT.

This clonotype was observed a few times. The chain has TRBV2 and TRBJ2-5; no definite D call. This CDR3 has 15 residues. Germline V lookup: CDR1 SNHLY, CDR2 FYNNEI. Trimming removed 4 bases at V and 5 bases at J, with 17 bases between. The CDR3 DNA sequence: TGTGCCAGCAGTGCCACTCGGACGCCCCGGGAGACCCAGTACTTC. Its protein is CASSATRTPRETQYF.

This clonotype was picked up a small number of times. This chain joins TRBV5-1 and TRBJ2-3, with 10 bases lining up with TRBD2. CDR3 length: 16 amino acids. V lost 4 bases to trimming and J lost 2 bases; unmatched junction nucleotides: 7. Looked up from germline, CDR1 is SGHRS and CDR2 is YFSETQ. The CDR3, as DNA: TGCGCCAGCAGCCCAAAAGGGACTAGCGACACAGATACGCAGTATTTT. Encoded protein: CASSPKGTSDTDTQYF.

The table lists this clonotype with a few counts. This chain uses TRBV5-5 with TRBJ1-6; D uncertain. Germline-derived CDR1 and CDR2 are SGHKS and YYEKEE (reference sequence). The CDR3 is made up of 16 amino acids. The V gene lost 0 bases and the J gene lost 6 bases, with 13 bases spanning the gap. CDR3 region: CASSLDPRSGNSPLHF. The CDR3 coding sequence is TGTGCCAGCAGCTTGGACCCCAGGTCCGGTAATTCACCCCTCCACTTT.

This clonotype has only a few counts. The chain joins TRBV20-1 to TRBJ2-7; TRBD1 might be the D (5 bases). V was pared by 0 bases and J by 2 bases, with 23 bases between. The length of the CDR3 is 18 residues. Looked up from germline, CDR1 is DFQATT and CDR2 is SNEGSKA (reference sequence). Written as DNA, the CDR3 is TGCAGTGCTAGAGATTTTCGTCGGAACGACAGACAAACCTACGAGCAGTACTTC. Its protein is CSARDFRRNDRQTYEQYF.

This clonotype was seen more than once but under ten times. The rearrangement joins TRBV12-5 to TRBJ2-3, with 8 nucleotides matching TRBD1. Germline trimming cut 9 bases from V and 6 bases from J; bases unmatched to any gene: 11. The V gene's germline CDR1 is LGHNT and CDR2 FRNRAP. The CDR3 is 14 residues long. For the CDR3, the DNA is TGTGCTAGGGGTGCGGGACAGGATGGGGATACGCAGTATTTT. Translated, it gives CARGAGQDGDTQYF.

This clonotype has just a few counts. The chain joins TRBV20-1 to TRBJ2-5; D may be TRBD1 (8 bases). V lost 4 bases and J 4 bases, leaving 16 bases between the germline ends. Looked up from germline, CDR1 is DFQATT and CDR2 is SNEGSKA (reference sequence). The CDR3 consists of 14 residues. In nucleotides, the CDR3 is TGCAGTGCTACTAGACAGGGGAGGGGAGAGACCCAGTACTTC. Translated: CSATRQGRGETQYF.

The chain links TRBV7-2 to TRBJ2-5; either TRBD1 or TRBD2 may fit D (5 bases each). Germline assignment: CDR1 SGHTA and CDR2 FQGNSA. The CDR3 runs to 14 residues. V was shortened by 5 bases and J by 9 bases, with 19 bases between the two germline ends. The CDR3 spells CASSPSGTQRSQYF. CDR3 sequence (DNA): TGTGCCAGCAGCCCGTCCGGGACGCAAAGGTCCCAGTACTTC. Full variable domain (missing parts from reference TRBV7-2 and TRBJ2-5): GAGVSQSPSNKVTEKGKDVELRCDPISGHTALYWYRQSLGQGLEFLIYFQGNSAPDKSGLPSDRFSAERTGGSVSTLTIQRTQQEDSAVYLCASSPSGTQRSQYFGPGTRLLVL.